This TCR beta chain was recovered during a study of cytomegalovirus exposure and HLA in healthy donors. Points from the study as a whole: The authors later linked a missense DCLRE1C variant to TCR beta V- and J-gene trimming. Previous analysis showed most TCR beta V segments were productive about 87% or about 30% of the time.

The primer mix had 60 Vbeta and 13 Jbeta primers. Sequencing was performed with immunoSEQ multiplex PCR; in TCRdb, only in-frame clones are kept and a portion is missing. The sample includes approximately 160,000 clones, about 75% of them seen just once. Regarding this clone: What it binds is unknown.

The clonotype originates from a male donor in good health and CMV-seropositive. Input material: PBMCs.

CDR3 sequence reads: CASSSAGSPYEQYF. The CDR3 nucleotides are TGTGCCAGCAGCAGCGCGGGGAGTCCCTACGAGCAGTACTTC. The V gene is TRBV7-9, the J gene TRBJ2-7, with a tentative D call TRBD2 (6 bases). The CDR3 is 14 amino acids. V lost 5 bases and J lost 2, with 13 bases in between. Looked up from germline, CDR1 is SEHNR and CDR2 is FQNEAQ (reference sequence).